This T cell receptor (beta chain) was sequenced in a study of Ad26.COV2.S vaccination and SARS-CoV-2 variants. The sample's treatment: some 20 received Ad26.COV2.S at low or high dose, single or two shots; 5 received placebo; per-sample allocation not given. Day 63 after the first injection of vaccine or placebo was the sampling time. TCRdb's table, derived via immunoSEQ multiplex PCR, lists solely in-frame clones and lacks some. The sample has approximately 300,000 clones, 86% seen once. This receptor was obtained from a person between 18 and 65 years old who received the Ad26.COV2.S COVID-19 vaccine or a placebo. This material consisted of peripheral blood, taken in a trial of Ad26.COV2.S vaccine versus placebo.

Here the CDR3 DNA reads TGTGCCAGCAGCTTGGAAGGGGGGAGGATGTCGGATACGCAGTATTTT. This gives the protein CASSLEGGRMSDTQYF. This chain joins TRBV5-6 and TRBJ2-3; possibly TRBD1 or TRBD2 for D (6 bases each). This CDR3 spans 16 amino acids. From germline, CDR1 is SGHDT and CDR2 YYEEEE. Trimming stripped 0 bases from V and 6 bases from J, with 17 bases between.